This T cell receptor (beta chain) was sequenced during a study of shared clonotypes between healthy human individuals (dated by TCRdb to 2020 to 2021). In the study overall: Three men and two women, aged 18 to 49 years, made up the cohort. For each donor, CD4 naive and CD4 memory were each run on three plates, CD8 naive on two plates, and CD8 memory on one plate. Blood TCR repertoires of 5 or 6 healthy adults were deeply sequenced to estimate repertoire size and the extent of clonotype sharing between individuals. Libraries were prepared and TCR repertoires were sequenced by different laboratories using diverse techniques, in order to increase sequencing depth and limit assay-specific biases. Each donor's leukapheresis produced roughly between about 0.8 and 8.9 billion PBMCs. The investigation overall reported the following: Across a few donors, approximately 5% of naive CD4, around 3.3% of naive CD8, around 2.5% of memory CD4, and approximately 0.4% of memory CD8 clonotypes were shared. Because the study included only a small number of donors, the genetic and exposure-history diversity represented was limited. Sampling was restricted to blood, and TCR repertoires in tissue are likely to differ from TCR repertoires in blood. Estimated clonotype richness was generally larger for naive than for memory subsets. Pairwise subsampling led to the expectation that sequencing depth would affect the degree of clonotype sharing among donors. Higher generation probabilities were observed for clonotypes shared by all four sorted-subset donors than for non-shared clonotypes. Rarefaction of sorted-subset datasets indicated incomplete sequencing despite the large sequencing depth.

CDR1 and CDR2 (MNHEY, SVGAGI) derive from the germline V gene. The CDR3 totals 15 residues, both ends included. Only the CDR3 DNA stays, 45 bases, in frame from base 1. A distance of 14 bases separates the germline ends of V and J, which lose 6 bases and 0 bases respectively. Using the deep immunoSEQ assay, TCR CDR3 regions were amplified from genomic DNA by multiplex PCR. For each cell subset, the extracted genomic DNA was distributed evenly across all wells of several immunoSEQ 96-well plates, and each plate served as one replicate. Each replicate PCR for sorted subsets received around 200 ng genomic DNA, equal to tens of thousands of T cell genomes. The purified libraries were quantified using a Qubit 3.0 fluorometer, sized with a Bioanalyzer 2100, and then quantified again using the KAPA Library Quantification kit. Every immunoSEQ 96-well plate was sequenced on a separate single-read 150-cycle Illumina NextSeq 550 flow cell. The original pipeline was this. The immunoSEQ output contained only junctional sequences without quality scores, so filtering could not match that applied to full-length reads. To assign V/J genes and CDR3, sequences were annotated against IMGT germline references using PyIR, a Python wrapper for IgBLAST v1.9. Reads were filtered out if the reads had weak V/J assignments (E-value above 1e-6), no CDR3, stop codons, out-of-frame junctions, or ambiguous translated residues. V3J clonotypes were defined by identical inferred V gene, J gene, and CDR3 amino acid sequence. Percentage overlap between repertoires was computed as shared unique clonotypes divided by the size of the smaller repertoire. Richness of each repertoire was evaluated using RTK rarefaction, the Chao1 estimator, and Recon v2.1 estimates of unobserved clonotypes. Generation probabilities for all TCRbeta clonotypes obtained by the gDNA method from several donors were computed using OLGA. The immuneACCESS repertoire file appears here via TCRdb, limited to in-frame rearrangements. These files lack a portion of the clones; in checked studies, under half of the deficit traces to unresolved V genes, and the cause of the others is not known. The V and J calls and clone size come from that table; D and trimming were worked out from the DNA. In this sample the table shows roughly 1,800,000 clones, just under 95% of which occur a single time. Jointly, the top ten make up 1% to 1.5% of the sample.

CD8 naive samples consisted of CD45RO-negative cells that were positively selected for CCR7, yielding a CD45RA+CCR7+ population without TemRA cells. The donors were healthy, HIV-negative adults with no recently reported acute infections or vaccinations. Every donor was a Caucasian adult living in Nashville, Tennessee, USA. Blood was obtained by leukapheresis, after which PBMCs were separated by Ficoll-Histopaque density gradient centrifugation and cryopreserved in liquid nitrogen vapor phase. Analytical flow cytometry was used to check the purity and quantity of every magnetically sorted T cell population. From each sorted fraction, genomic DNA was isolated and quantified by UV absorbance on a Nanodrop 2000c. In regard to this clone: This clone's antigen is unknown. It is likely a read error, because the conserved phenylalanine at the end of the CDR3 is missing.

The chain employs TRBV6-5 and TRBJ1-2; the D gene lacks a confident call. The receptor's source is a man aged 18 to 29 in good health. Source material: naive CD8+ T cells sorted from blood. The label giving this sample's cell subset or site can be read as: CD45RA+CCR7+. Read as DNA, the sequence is TGTGCCAGCAGCCCCGGTATCGGGCCTAACTATGGCTACACCCTC. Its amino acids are CASSPGIGPNYGYTL.